This T cell receptor beta chain was obtained from a study of identical twins. V shed 0 bases and J 5 bases; nucleotides not matched to a gene: 5. This CDR3 spans 15 amino acids. CDR1 SGHRS and CDR2 YFSETQ come from the germline V gene. TCRdb ran MiXCR on the 5' RACE reads and lists one entry per CDR3 protein. There are around 1.7 million distinct CDR3 sequences in the sample; around 33% occur only once, and over 0.25% lies in the top ten. Sequenced: cord blood. The chain is built from TRBV5-1 and TRBJ1-1, with 9 bases lining up with TRBD1. This TCR was sampled from a newborn girl in good health. The CDR3 loop reads CASSLAGTGITEAFF. The DNA of the CDR3 is TGCGCCAGCAGCTTGGCAGGGACAGGGATAACTGAAGCTTTCTTT.